Here is one T cell receptor (beta chain) with its context. The same CDR3 arises from other DNA sequences in this sample as well. V was shortened by 0 bases and J by 5 bases, with 8 bases between the two germline ends. The CDR3 contains 13 residues. Looked up from germline, CDR1 is GTSNPN and CDR2 is SVGIG (reference sequence). The sample belongs to a study of coeliac disease. Only in-frame clones appear in the TCRdb table, and some are missing; sequencing was by immunoSEQ multiplex PCR. The table shows roughly 8,000 clones, with around three fifths occurring only once. This clonotype was sampled from an older woman with celiac disease. The sample was intraepithelial lymphocytes from the gut. The V and J genes are TRBV30 and TRBJ2-1, with a tentative D call TRBD2 (6 bases). DNA for the CDR3: TGTGCCTGGAGTGTCGGAGGGAACAATGAGCAGTTCTTC. This codes for CAWSVGGNNEQFF.